This record covers a single T cell receptor beta chain. The antigen is not known. Measured with immunoSEQ multiplex PCR; TCRdb has only the in-frame clones, and not every one. The sample lists 90,000 to 130,000 clones, around 92% occurring once. These data are taken from a study of T cell repertoires and HLA-DP antigens. Germline CDR1 reads SGHRS; CDR2 reads YFSETQ. The CDR3 has 16 amino acids. Trimming removed 0 bases from V and 0 bases from J, with 13 bases in between. The origin of this receptor is a woman in her late teens or twenties in good health and CMV-seronegative. The chain links TRBV5-1 to TRBJ2-7; no clear D gene. Sample: CD4+ T cells from PBMCs. CDR3: CASSLARAANSYEQYF. The CDR3 DNA is TGCGCCAGCAGCTTGGCCCGGGCAGCCAACTCCTACGAGCAGTACTTC.